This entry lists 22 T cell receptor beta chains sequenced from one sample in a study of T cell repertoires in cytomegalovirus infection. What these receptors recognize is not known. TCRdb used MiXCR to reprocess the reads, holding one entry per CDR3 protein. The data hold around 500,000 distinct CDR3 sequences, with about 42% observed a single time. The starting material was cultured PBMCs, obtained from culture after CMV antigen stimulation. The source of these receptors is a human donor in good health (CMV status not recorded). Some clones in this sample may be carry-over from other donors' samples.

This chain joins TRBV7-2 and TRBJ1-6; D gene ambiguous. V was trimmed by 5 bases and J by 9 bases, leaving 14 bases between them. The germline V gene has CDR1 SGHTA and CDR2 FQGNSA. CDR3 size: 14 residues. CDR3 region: CASSLGGKGSPLHF. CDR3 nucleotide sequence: TGTGCCAGCAGCCTAGGTGGGAAGGGTTCACCCCTCCACTTT.

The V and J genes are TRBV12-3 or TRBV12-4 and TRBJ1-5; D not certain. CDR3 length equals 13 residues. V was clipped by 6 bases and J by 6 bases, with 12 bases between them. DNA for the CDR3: TGTGCCAGCAGCCCTCAGCGGGGTCAGCCCCAGCATTTT. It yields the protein CASSPQRGQPQHF.

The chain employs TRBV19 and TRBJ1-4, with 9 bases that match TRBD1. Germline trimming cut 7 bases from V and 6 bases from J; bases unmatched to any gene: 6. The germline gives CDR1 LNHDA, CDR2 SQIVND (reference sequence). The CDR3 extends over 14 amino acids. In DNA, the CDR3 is TGTGCCAGTACAGGCCGGGACAGGGATGAAAAACTGTTTTTT. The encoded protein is CASTGRDRDEKLFF.

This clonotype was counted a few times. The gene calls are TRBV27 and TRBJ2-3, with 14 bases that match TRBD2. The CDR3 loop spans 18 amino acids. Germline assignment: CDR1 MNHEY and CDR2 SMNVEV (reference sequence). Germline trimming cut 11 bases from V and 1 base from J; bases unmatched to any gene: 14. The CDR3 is CAARSGTSGRLGTDTQYF. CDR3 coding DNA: TGTGCCGCCAGATCCGGGACTAGCGGGAGACTCGGCACAGATACGCAGTATTTT.

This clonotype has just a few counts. In DNA, the CDR3 is TGTGCCAGCAGTTGGGGACTAGCCTCCTACGAGCAGTACTTC. Residues: CASSWGLASYEQYF. This rearrangement joins TRBV12-3 or TRBV12-4 to TRBJ2-7, with 9 bases lining up with TRBD2. The CDR3 covers 14 residues. V shed 4 bases, J shed 0 bases, and the junction held 1 base outside the gene matches.

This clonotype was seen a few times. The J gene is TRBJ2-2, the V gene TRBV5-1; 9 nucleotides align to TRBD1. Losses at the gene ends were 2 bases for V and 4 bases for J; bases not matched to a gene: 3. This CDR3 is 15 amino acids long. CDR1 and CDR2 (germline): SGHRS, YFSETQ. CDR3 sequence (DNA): TGCGCCAGCAGCTTCATGACAGGGGGCACCGGGGAGCTGTTTTTT. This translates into CASSFMTGGTGELFF.

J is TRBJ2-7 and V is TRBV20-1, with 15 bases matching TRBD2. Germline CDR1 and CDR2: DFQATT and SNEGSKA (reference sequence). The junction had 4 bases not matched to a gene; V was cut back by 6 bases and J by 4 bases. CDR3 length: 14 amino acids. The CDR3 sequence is CSARTSGRVYEQYF. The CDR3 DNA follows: TGCAGTGCAAGGACTAGCGGGAGGGTTTACGAGCAGTACTTC.

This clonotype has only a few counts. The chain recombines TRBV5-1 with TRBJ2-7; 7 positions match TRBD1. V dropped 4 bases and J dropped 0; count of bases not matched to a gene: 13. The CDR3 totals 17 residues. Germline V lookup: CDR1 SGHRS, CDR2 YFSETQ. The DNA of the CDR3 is TGCGCCAGCAGCACCGGACAGGTTTTGATCAGCTCCTACGAGCAGTACTTC. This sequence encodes CASSTGQVLISSYEQYF.

The CDR3 DNA sequence: TGTGCCTCCGCCGGACAGTTTTACACAGATACGCAGTATTTT. This encodes CASAGQFYTDTQYF. The chain recombines TRBV30 with TRBJ2-3; D possibly corresponds to TRBD1 (6 bases). Trimming pared 7 bases from V and 2 bases from J, leaving 16 bases between. Germline CDR1 GTSNPN, CDR2 SVGIG (reference sequence). This CDR3 comprises 14 residues.

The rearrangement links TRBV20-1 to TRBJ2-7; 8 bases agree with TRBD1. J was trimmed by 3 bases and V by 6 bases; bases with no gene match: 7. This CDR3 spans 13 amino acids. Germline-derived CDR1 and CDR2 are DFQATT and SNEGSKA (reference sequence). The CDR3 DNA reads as TGCAGTGCCAAAGGACAGGGACGCTACGAGCAGTACTTC. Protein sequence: CSAKGQGRYEQYF.

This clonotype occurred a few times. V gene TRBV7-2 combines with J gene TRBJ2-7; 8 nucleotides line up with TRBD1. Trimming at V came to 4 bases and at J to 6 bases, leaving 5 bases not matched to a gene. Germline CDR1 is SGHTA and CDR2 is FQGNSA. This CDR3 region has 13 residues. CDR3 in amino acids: CASSSQGVFEQYF. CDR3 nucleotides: TGTGCCAGCAGCTCACAGGGGGTTTTCGAGCAGTACTTC.

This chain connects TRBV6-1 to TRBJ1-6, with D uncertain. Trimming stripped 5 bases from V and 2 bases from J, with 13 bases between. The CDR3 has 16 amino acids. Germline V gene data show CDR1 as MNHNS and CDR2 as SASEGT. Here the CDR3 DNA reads TGTGCCAGCAGTCGGACCTATGTCACCTATAATTCACCCCTCCACTTT. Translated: CASSRTYVTYNSPLHF.

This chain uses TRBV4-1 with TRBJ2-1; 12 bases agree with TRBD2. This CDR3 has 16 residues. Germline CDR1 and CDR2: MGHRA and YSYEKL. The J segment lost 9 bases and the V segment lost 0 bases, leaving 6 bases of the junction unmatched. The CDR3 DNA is TGCGCCAGCAGCCAAGAGGCTAGCGGGGGGGCGTCTGAGCAGTTCTTC. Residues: CASSQEASGGASEQFF.

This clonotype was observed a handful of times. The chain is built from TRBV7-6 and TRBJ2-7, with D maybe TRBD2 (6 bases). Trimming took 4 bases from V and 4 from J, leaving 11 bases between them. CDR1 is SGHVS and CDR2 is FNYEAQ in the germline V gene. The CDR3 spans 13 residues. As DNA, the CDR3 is TGTGCCAGCAGCTCGGACTATCAGTACGAGCAGTACTTC. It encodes CASSSDYQYEQYF. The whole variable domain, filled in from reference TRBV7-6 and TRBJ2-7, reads GAGVSQSPRYKVTKRGQDVALRCDPISGHVSLYWYRQALGQGPEFLTYFNYEAQQDKSGLPNDRFSAERPEGSISTLTIQRTEQRDSAMYRCASSSDYQYEQYFGPGTRLTVT.

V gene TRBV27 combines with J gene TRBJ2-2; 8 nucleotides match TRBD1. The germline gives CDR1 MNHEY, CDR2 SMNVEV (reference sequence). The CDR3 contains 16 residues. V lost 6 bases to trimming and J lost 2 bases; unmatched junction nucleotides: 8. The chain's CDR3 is CASSVTGQVNTGELFF. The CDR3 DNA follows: TGTGCCAGCAGCGTAACGGGACAGGTTAACACCGGGGAGCTGTTTTTT.

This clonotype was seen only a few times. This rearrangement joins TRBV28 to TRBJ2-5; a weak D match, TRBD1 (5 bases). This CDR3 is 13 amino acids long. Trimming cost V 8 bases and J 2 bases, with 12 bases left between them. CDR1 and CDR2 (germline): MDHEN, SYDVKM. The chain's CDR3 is CASLTQGQETQYF. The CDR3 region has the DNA TGTGCCAGCCTGACTCAGGGACAAGAGACCCAGTACTTC.

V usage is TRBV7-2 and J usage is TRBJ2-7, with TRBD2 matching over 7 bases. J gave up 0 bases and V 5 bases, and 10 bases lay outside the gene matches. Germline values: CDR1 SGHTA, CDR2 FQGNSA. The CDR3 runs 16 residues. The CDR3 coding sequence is TGTGCCAGCAGCCCCCACCGCGGGGGAAGCTCCTACGAGCAGTACTTC. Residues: CASSPHRGGSSYEQYF.

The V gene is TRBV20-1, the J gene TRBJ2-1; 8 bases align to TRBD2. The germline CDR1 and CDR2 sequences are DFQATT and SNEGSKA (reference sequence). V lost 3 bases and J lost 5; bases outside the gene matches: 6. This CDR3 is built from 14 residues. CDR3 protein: CSARETSANNEQFF. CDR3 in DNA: TGCAGTGCTAGGGAGACTAGCGCCAACAATGAGCAGTTCTTC.

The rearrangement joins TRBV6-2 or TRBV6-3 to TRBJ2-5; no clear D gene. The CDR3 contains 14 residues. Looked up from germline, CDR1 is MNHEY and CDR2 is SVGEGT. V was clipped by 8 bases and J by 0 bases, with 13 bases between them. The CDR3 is CASEFGGNQETQYF. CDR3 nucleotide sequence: TGTGCCAGCGAATTTGGCGGAAACCAAGAGACCCAGTACTTC.

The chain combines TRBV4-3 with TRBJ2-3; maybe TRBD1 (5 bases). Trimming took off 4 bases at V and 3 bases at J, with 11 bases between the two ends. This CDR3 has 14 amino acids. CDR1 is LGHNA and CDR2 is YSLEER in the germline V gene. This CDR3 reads CASSRNTGTDTQYF. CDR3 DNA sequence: TGCGCCAGCAGCCGAAACACAGGAACAGATACGCAGTATTTT.

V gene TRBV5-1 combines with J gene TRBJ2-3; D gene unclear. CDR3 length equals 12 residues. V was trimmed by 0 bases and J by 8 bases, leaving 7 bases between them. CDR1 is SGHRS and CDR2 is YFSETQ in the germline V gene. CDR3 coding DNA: TGCGCCAGCAGCTTGGAATCCCGTACGCAGTATTTT. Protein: CASSLESRTQYF.

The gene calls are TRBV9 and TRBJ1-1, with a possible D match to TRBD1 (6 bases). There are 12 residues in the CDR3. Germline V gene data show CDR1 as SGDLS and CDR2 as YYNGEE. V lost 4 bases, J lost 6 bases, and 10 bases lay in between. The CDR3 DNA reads TGTGCCAGCAGCTCAAGGACAGCTGAAGCTTTCTTT. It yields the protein CASSSRTAEAFF. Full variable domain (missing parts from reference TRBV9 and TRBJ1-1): DSGVTQTPKHLITATGQRVTLRCSPRSGDLSVYWYQQSLDQGLQFLIQYYNGEERAKGNILERFSAQQFPDLHSELNLSSLELGDSALYFCASSSRTAEAFFGQGTRLTVV.